Included here is one T cell receptor (beta chain) sequence, with context. What it recognizes is unknown. This sample is drawn from a study of cytomegalovirus exposure and HLA in healthy donors. Study-wide results and caveats: The study assumed roughly uniform donor sequencing depth for presence/absence analyses.

CDR1 and CDR2 (germline): SGHDN, FVKESK. With V trimmed by 4 bases and J by 4 bases, 10 bases remained unmatched. CDR3 length equals 16 residues. PCR involved 60 Vbeta and 13 Jbeta primers. Per the original methods: Some 11 million of the roughly 80 million unique TCR beta chains counted in a later analysis were shared. Measured with immunoSEQ multiplex PCR; TCRdb has only the in-frame clones, and not every one. D and trimming come from the DNA, and the V and J calls and clone size come from that table. Of approximately 100,000 clones in the sample, 84% were seen once. Source material: PBMCs. This chain connects TRBV14 to TRBJ1-1, with 9 bases that match TRBD1. The TCR sequence derives from a woman aged 18-35 years in good health and CMV-seronegative. CDR3: CASSRLTGGWGTEAFF. The DNA of the CDR3 is TGTGCCAGCAGCCGATTAACAGGGGGCTGGGGCACTGAAGCTTTCTTT.